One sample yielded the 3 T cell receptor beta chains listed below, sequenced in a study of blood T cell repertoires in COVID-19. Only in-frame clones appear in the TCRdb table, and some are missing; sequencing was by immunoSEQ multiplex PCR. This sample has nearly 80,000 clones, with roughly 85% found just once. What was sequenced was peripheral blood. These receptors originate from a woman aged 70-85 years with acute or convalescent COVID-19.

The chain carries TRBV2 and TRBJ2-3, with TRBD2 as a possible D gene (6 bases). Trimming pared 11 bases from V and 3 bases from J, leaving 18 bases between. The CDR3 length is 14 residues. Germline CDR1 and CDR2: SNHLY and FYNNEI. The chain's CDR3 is CASLWGEDTDTQYF. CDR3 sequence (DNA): TGTGCCTCCCTGTGGGGGGAAGATACAGATACGCAGTATTTT. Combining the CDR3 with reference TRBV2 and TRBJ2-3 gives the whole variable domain EPEVTQTPSHQVTQMGQEVILRCVPISNHLYFYWYRQILGQKVEFLVSFYNNEISEKSEIFDDQFSVERPDGSNFTLKIRSTKLEDSAMYFCASLWGEDTDTQYFGPGTRLTVL.

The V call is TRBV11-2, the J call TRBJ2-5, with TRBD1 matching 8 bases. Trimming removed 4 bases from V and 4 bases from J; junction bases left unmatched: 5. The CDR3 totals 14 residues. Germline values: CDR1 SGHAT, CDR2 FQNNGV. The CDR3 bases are TGTGCCAGCAGCTCCACAGGGGGAGGAGAGACCCAGTACTTC. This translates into CASSSTGGGETQYF.

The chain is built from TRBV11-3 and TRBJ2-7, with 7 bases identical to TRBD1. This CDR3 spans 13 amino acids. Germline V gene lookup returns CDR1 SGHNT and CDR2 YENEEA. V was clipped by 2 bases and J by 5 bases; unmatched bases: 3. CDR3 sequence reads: CASSLNRGDEQYF. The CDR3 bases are TGTGCCAGCAGCTTAAACAGGGGTGACGAGCAGTACTTC.